Shown below are 30 T cell receptor beta chains from a single sample sequenced in a study of Graves' ophthalmopathy and Graves' hyperthyroidism (dated by TCRdb to between 2017 and 2018). Instrument on record: Illumina HiSeq 2000. For repertoire sequencing, TCR beta CDR3 regions were amplified from RNA transcripts. A first-round RT-PCR used HTBI primers with the Qiagen OneStep RT-PCR kit, followed by a second-round multiplex PCR, size selection and purification. TCRdb itself trimmed the public reads at Q25 with fastp, ran MiXCR and retained productive beta chains. Identical CDR3 proteins give one entry, which carries the most common genes and DNA. For this sample the table gives roughly 160,000 distinct CDR3 sequences, of which roughly 37% were detected only once. The ten largest make up less than 6% of the sample. Material: peripheral blood. Receptors were obtained from a woman between 35 and 50 years old with Graves' ophthalmopathy. Donor details come from another sample of the same person, matched by shared clones.

This clonotype was seen ten or more times. This chain links TRBV4-3 with TRBJ2-1, with D perhaps matching TRBD1 (6 bases). V was shortened by 1 base and J by 3 bases, with 7 bases between the two germline ends. This CDR3 region has 14 residues. In germline, CDR1 is LGHNA, CDR2 YSLEER. The CDR3 reads CASSQGDNYNEQFF. As DNA, the CDR3 is TGCGCCAGCAGCCAAGGGGACAACTACAATGAGCAGTTCTTC.

Ten or more counts support this clonotype. This chain connects TRBV10-3 to TRBJ2-7, with D possibly TRBD2 on 5 matching bases. CDR3 size: 16 residues. Trimming stripped 0 bases from V and 3 bases from J, with 15 bases between. Germline-derived CDR1 and CDR2 are ENHRY and SYGVKD. CDR3 residues: CAISESRPRAGYEQYF. Here the CDR3 DNA reads TGTGCCATCAGTGAGTCCCGGCCGAGGGCGGGCTACGAGCAGTACTTC.

V gene TRBV6-5 combines with J gene TRBJ1-5; 7 bases are shared with TRBD1. There are 17 residues in the CDR3. V was pared by 4 bases and J by 1 base, with 10 bases of the junction left unmatched. The V gene's germline CDR1 is MNHEY and CDR2 SVGAGI. CDR3 protein: CASSSIGGWGSNQPQHF. As DNA, the CDR3 is TGTGCCAGCAGTTCAATAGGGGGCTGGGGGAGCAATCAGCCCCAGCATTTT.

This clonotype was seen many times. The J gene is TRBJ1-5, the V gene TRBV12-3 or TRBV12-4; no clear D gene. This CDR3 region has 13 residues. Trimming pared 6 bases from V and 3 bases from J, leaving 9 bases between. The CDR3 DNA is TGTGCCAGCAGGGCCTCAATCAATCAGCCCCAGCATTTT. Amino acids: CASRASINQPQHF.

In this sample, this clonotype turned up many times. The gene calls are TRBV10-3 and TRBJ1-2; D might be TRBD1 (5 bases). V was clipped by 10 bases and J by 6 bases, with 18 bases between them. Germline CDR1 and CDR2: ENHRY and SYGVKD. CDR3 length equals 13 residues. The chain's CDR3 is CATSGRLENGYTF. CDR3 DNA sequence: TGTGCCACTTCGGGACGGCTCGAGAATGGCTACACCTTC.

This chain uses TRBV6-5 with TRBJ1-5; D uncertain. The length of the CDR3 is 17 residues. Between the trimmed V and J ends, which lost 2 bases and 4 bases, there was a span of 18 bases. Per the germline V gene, CDR1 is MNHEY and CDR2 is SVGAGI. The CDR3 here is CASSYRVSGRENQPQHF. CDR3 bases: TGTGCCAGCAGTTACCGGGTCAGCGGACGAGAAAATCAGCCCCAGCATTTT.

This chain links TRBV7-2 with TRBJ2-7; 10 nucleotides align to TRBD2. The germline V gene encodes CDR1 SGHTA and CDR2 FQGNSA. The CDR3 totals 15 residues. After removal of 5 bases from V and 3 bases from J, the junction contained 7 bases not matched to a gene. The CDR3 DNA follows: TGTGCCAGCAGCCCCGGACTAGCGGTGAACTACGAGCAGTACTTC. Amino acids: CASSPGLAVNYEQYF.

This clonotype was counted between two and nine times. The chain has TRBV6-5 and TRBJ1-2; D uncertain. This CDR3 contains 14 residues. Germline V CDR1 and CDR2: MNHEY, SVGAGI. The V and J ends lost 2 bases and 0 bases respectively, with 7 bases between them. The CDR3 reads CASSYSLTNYGYTF. In DNA, the CDR3 is TGTGCCAGCAGTTACAGTCTAACTAACTATGGCTACACCTTC.

The chain employs TRBV9 and TRBJ1-3, with 9 bases that match TRBD1. Germline V gene sequence: CDR1 SGDLS, CDR2 YYNGEE. The trim removed 1 base at V and 0 bases at J, leaving 5 bases unmatched. The CDR3 loop spans 17 amino acids. The CDR3 DNA is TGTGCCAGCAGCGTATCCGACAGGGGGACCTCTGGAAACACCATATATTTT. It yields the protein CASSVSDRGTSGNTIYF.

The rearrangement links TRBV5-1 to TRBJ2-5; the D gene is possibly TRBD2 (5 bases). The CDR3 is 14 amino acids. Germline V gene lookup returns CDR1 SGHRS and CDR2 YFSETQ. Trimming left V 6 bases short and J 0 bases short, with 12 bases between. This CDR3 reads CASNGGPDQETQYF. The CDR3 DNA sequence: TGCGCCAGCAACGGAGGACCCGACCAAGAGACCCAGTACTTC.

V and J are TRBV7-2 and TRBJ2-5; 7 bases are a match to TRBD2. The CDR3 totals 15 residues. The V segment lost 5 bases and the J segment 4 bases; nucleotides outside the gene matches: 10. Germline CDR1 reads SGHTA; CDR2 reads FQGNSA. The CDR3 reads CASSRSGGSAETQYF. The DNA of the CDR3 is TGTGCCAGCAGCCGATCGGGCGGGAGTGCAGAGACCCAGTACTTC.

The table lists this clonotype with a count of one. The DNA for the CDR3 is TGTGCCATCAGCCGGGGGCTAGAACAGCCCCAGCATTTT. Translation: CAISRGLEQPQHF. The V gene is TRBV10-3, the J gene TRBJ1-5; D perhaps matches TRBD1 (6 bases). Germline V gene sequence: CDR1 ENHRY, CDR2 SYGVKD. V was shortened by 6 bases and J by 7 bases, with 13 bases between the two germline ends. The CDR3 totals 13 residues.

This clonotype was seen just once. The V call is TRBV6-2 or TRBV6-3, the J call TRBJ1-6; D is ambiguous. Germline V gene sequence: CDR1 MNHEY, CDR2 SVGEGT. This CDR3 comprises 18 residues. Trimming removed 7 bases from V and 0 bases from J, with 19 bases in between. CDR3 sequence reads: CASNLRAQGYSYNSPLHF. The CDR3 DNA sequence: TGTGCCAGCAACTTGCGGGCCCAAGGCTACTCCTATAATTCACCCCTCCACTTT.

This clonotype turned up a few times. The genes are TRBV6-2 or TRBV6-3 and TRBJ2-7; maybe TRBD2 (5 bases). CDR3 size: 15 residues. The ends were cut back, 2 bases at V and 7 bases at J, with 18 bases in the middle. Germline CDR1 MNHEY, CDR2 SVGEGT. The CDR3 sequence: CASSYARRGLIEQYF. CDR3 sequence (DNA): TGTGCCAGCAGTTACGCCCGACGGGGTCTTATAGAGCAGTACTTC.

The V and J genes are TRBV2 and TRBJ1-1; D unresolved. Trimming removed 5 bases at V and 1 base at J, with 8 bases between. CDR1 is SNHLY, CDR2 FYNNEI, per germline. The CDR3 length is 13 residues. CDR3 region: CASSTLENTEAFF. The CDR3 region has the DNA TGTGCCAGCAGTACTTTGGAGAACACTGAAGCTTTCTTT. Complete variable domain (other parts from reference TRBV2 and TRBJ1-1): EPEVTQTPSHQVTQMGQEVILRCVPISNHLYFYWYRQILGQKVEFLVSFYNNEISEKSEIFDDQFSVERPDGSNFTLKIRSTKLEDSAMYFCASSTLENTEAFFGQGTRLTVV.

This chain connects TRBV27 to TRBJ1-6; possibly TRBD1 for D (5 bases). The CDR3 contains 14 residues. V was cut by 3 bases and J by 5 bases, with 8 bases left in between. Germline-derived CDR1 and CDR2 are MNHEY and SMNVEV (reference sequence). CDR3 amino acids: CASSFMGDNSPLHF. The CDR3 bases are TGTGCCAGCAGTTTTATGGGGGATAATTCACCCCTCCACTTT.

This clonotype was detected a few times. This sequence joins TRBV7-2 and TRBJ1-2; D not certain. The CDR3 contains 13 residues. Trimming removed 11 bases at V and 5 bases at J, with 18 bases between. CDR1 and CDR2 from the germline V gene are SGHTA and FQGNSA. This CDR3 reads CASQSLTAYGYTF. For the CDR3, the DNA is TGTGCCTCTCAGTCTCTAACAGCTTATGGCTACACCTTC.

The chain has TRBV7-2 and TRBJ2-5, with D possibly TRBD1 on 7 matching bases. Trimming removed 4 bases from V and 4 bases from J, with 16 bases in between. CDR3 length: 15 residues. From germline, CDR1 is SGHTA and CDR2 FQGNSA. This CDR3 is CASSWRQGGGETQYF. The CDR3 region has the DNA TGTGCCAGCAGCTGGCGACAGGGAGGTGGAGAGACCCAGTACTTC.

The chain links TRBV6-2 or TRBV6-3 to TRBJ1-6; TRBD1 matches at 11 bases. V lost 6 bases to trimming and J lost 8 bases; unmatched junction nucleotides: 6. The CDR3 runs 15 residues. The V gene's germline CDR1 is MNHEY and CDR2 SVGEGT. This CDR3 is CASRPGTGGYSPLHF. The CDR3 DNA follows: TGTGCCAGCAGACCAGGGACAGGGGGGTATTCACCCCTCCACTTT.

This clonotype has a single count. V is TRBV28 and J is TRBJ2-2, with 10 nucleotides matching TRBD1. The CDR3 consists of 15 residues. Germline assignment: CDR1 MDHEN and CDR2 SYDVKM. V trimming: 7 bases; J trimming: 4 bases; junction bases outside the gene matches: 6. The CDR3 DNA reads as TGTGCCAGCATACTCCGGGACAGGGGCACCGGGGAGCTGTTTTTT. This sequence encodes CASILRDRGTGELFF.

The rearrangement links TRBV7-2 to TRBJ2-5; D is perhaps TRBD1 (6 bases). Deletions cut 4 bases from V and 5 bases from J, with 11 bases between. In germline, CDR1 is SGHTA, CDR2 FQGNSA. This CDR3 contains 13 residues. The CDR3 nucleotides are TGTGCCAGCAGCTCAGGGGTATGGGAGACCCAGTACTTC. Protein: CASSSGVWETQYF.

This clonotype was recorded many times. V usage is TRBV11-2 and J usage is TRBJ1-2; D is possibly TRBD1 (5 bases). Germline CDR1 is SGHAT and CDR2 is FQNNGV. This CDR3 region has 19 residues. The V gene lost 5 bases and the J gene lost 4 bases, with 29 bases spanning the gap. The CDR3 coding sequence is TGTGCCAGCAGCCGCCGCGGGGGAGACTGGGACCTGGGGGGCTATGGCTACACCTTC. This sequence encodes CASSRRGGDWDLGGYGYTF.

This clonotype appeared many times. The rearrangement joins TRBV3-1 to TRBJ1-1; TRBD1 is a possible D gene (5 bases). The germline V gene has CDR1 LGHDT and CDR2 YNNKEL (reference sequence). The CDR3 totals 15 residues. V dropped 3 bases and J dropped 1 base, with 12 bases sitting between them. Here the CDR3 reads CASSHSRGWNTEAFF. CDR3 nucleotide sequence: TGTGCCAGCAGCCATTCTAGGGGTTGGAACACTGAAGCTTTCTTT.

At least ten counts were recorded for this clonotype. The chain recombines TRBV18 with TRBJ1-2; D possibly corresponds to TRBD1 (6 bases). The CDR3 runs to 15 residues. The V gene lost 3 bases and the J gene lost 1 base, with 12 bases spanning the gap. From germline, CDR1 is KGHSH and CDR2 LQKENI. This CDR3 is CASSPSTGYNYGYTF. CDR3 bases: TGTGCCAGCTCACCGTCGACAGGTTATAACTATGGCTACACCTTC.

This clonotype occurred many times. CDR3 nucleotide sequence: TGCAGTGCTAGCCCTAGCGACTACGAGCAGTACTTC. This translates into CSASPSDYEQYF. The genes are TRBV20-1 and TRBJ2-7, with D possibly matching TRBD2 (6 bases). CDR1 and CDR2 (germline): DFQATT, SNEGSKA (reference sequence). The CDR3 sequence is 12 residues long. The V gene lost 3 bases and the J gene lost 3 bases, with 9 bases spanning the gap.

This clonotype was detected ten times or more. The chain is built from TRBV18 and TRBJ2-1; D not certain. Trimming removed 2 bases at V and 3 bases at J, with 17 bases between. The CDR3 is 17 residues long. The germline CDR1 and CDR2 sequences are KGHSH and LQKENI. Here the CDR3 reads CASSPTYGLFSYNEQFF. In DNA form, the CDR3 reads TGTGCCAGCTCACCAACATATGGGCTATTCAGCTACAATGAGCAGTTCTTC.

Many counts were recorded for this clonotype. This chain connects TRBV5-1 to TRBJ1-2, with D tentatively TRBD1 (6 bases). Trimming stripped 0 bases from V and 8 bases from J, with 14 bases between. The CDR3 spans 14 residues. From germline, CDR1 is SGHRS and CDR2 YFSETQ. The CDR3 is CASSLERGRRGYTF. As DNA, the CDR3 is TGCGCCAGCAGCTTGGAGCGGGGGCGAAGAGGCTACACCTTC.

This clonotype was picked up many times. This chain links TRBV25-1 with TRBJ2-5; the D gene is possibly TRBD1 (5 bases). CDR1 and CDR2 from the germline V gene are MGHDK and SYGVNS. There are 13 residues in the CDR3. V lost 3 bases and J 7 bases, leaving 12 bases between the germline ends. The CDR3 is CASSETVPVTQYF. The DNA for the CDR3 is TGTGCCAGCAGTGAGACAGTGCCAGTGACCCAGTACTTC.

This clonotype was counted at least ten times. The rearrangement uses TRBV2 and TRBJ1-2; D may be TRBD1 (5 bases). This CDR3 has 11 amino acids. CDR1 is SNHLY and CDR2 is FYNNEI in the germline V gene. Trimming took off 6 bases at V and 5 bases at J, with 7 bases between the two ends. The CDR3 DNA is TGTGCCAGCAGGACAGTTTATGGCTACACCTTC. It specifies CASRTVYGYTF.

This clonotype was detected ten times or more. This chain uses TRBV28 with TRBJ1-2; D is possibly TRBD1 (5 bases). V gave up 1 base and J gave up 0 bases, with 9 bases separating them. CDR1 is MDHEN, CDR2 SYDVKM, per germline. This CDR3 contains 15 residues. CDR3 amino acids: CASSLLEGSNYGYTF. In nucleotides, the CDR3 is TGTGCCAGCAGTTTATTAGAGGGGTCTAACTATGGCTACACCTTC.